This TCR beta chain was retrieved from a study of response to subunit inactivated influenza vaccine. Notes on the study in general: T cells newly recruited by each seasonal influenza vaccination are few, the authors suggested.

Note on this clonotype: The antigen remains unidentified. At one boundary the junction diverges from the germline segment, which might be a read error.

TCRdb reanalysed the RT-PCR reads using MiXCR and keeps one entry per CDR3 protein. The sample has about 500,000 distinct CDR3 sequences, over 10% seen once; the top ten hold about 12%. The CDR3 sequence is 17 residues long. Looked up from germline, CDR1 is DFQATT and CDR2 is SNEGSKA (reference sequence). Material: PBMCs from blood, obtained about 40 days after vaccination. This chain links TRBV20-1 with TRBJ2-1, with TRBD2 identical over 8 bases. This TCR was recovered from a man aged 45-65 years who received an inactivated influenza vaccine. The CDR3 DNA is TGCTGTGCTAGAGTTGTTCGACCGGGACTAGTTTACAATGAGCAGTTCTTC. Its protein is CCARVVRPGLVYNEQFF.